The 5 T cell receptor beta chains below were found in one sample sequenced in a study of T cells in Graves' hyperthyroidism and ophthalmopathy (dated by TCRdb to between 2018 and 2020). The method was multiplex PCR. TCRdb names Illumina HiSeq 2000 as the instrument used. The TCR beta CDR3 regions were amplified from the RNA transcripts. A first-round RT-PCR of the TCR CDR3 used the HTBI primer set with the Qiagen OneStep RT-PCR kit. Using fastp at Q25 and MiXCR, TCRdb reprocessed the public reads and kept productive beta chains. Every distinct CDR3 protein forms one entry, paired with its most common genes and DNA. This sample holds about 350,000 distinct CDR3 sequences; about a sixth were observed only once. The ten largest clones add up to roughly a sixth of the sample. Sequences were obtained from blood. These receptors all come from a woman in her thirties or forties with Graves' ophthalmopathy.

This clonotype came up many times. The chain joins TRBV2 to TRBJ2-5; D perhaps matches TRBD2 (6 bases). V lost 4 bases and J lost 5, with 14 bases in between. The CDR3 covers 14 residues. Germline CDR1 SNHLY, CDR2 FYNNEI. CDR3 in DNA: TGTGCCAGCAGTGGGGCGGGATCCTGGGAGACCCAGTACTTC. It specifies CASSGAGSWETQYF.

Many counts were recorded for this clonotype. J is TRBJ1-5 and V is TRBV6-5; D uncertain. Trimming took 3 bases from V and 1 from J, leaving 13 bases between them. Germline loops: CDR1 MNHEY, CDR2 SVGAGI. The CDR3 spans 16 residues. CDR3: CASSYFLGGSNQPQHF. In DNA, the CDR3 is TGTGCCAGCAGTTATTTCCTCGGAGGGAGCAATCAGCCCCAGCATTTT.

This clonotype was detected only once. At one boundary the junction diverges from the germline segment, which might be a read error. V usage is TRBV11-2 and J usage is TRBJ1-3; TRBD1 is a possible D gene (6 bases). The germline CDR1 and CDR2 sequences are SGHAT and FQNNGV. The CDR3 length is 17 residues. The CDR3 region has the DNA TGTGCCAGCAGCAGGACCCGACAGGAGCTCTCTGGAAACACCATGTATTTT. Protein sequence: CASSRTRQELSGNTMYF.

The rearrangement uses TRBV6-1 and TRBJ1-2, with 11 bases identical to TRBD1. The CDR3 is made up of 13 amino acids. V lost 6 bases and J lost 8; bases outside the gene matches: 5. From germline, CDR1 is MNHNS and CDR2 SASEGT. CDR3 nucleotides: TGTGCCAGCAGAGACGGGACAGGGGGGGGCTACACCTTC. Translation: CASRDGTGGGYTF.

This clonotype was counted ten times or more. This rearrangement joins TRBV18 to TRBJ2-4; D gene ambiguous. V was shortened by 2 bases and J by 8 bases, with 10 bases between the two germline ends. The CDR3 loop spans 13 amino acids. CDR1 KGHSH and CDR2 LQKENI come from the germline V gene. The CDR3 spells CASSPRVSDIQYF. CDR3 in DNA: TGTGCCAGCTCACCAAGAGTATCTGACATTCAGTACTTC. Supplemented by reference TRBV18 and TRBJ2-4, the full variable domain reads NAGVMQNPRHLVRRRGQEARLRCSPMKGHSHVYWYRQLPEEGLKFMVYLQKENIIDESGMPKERFSAEFPKEGPSILRIQQVVRGDSAAYFCASSPRVSDIQYFGAGTRLSVL.